This TCR beta chain is from a study of CD8 T cells in ankylosing spondylitis. The table lists this clonotype with many counts. From the 5' RACE reads, TCRdb called clonotypes with MiXCR, one entry per CDR3 protein. The profile shows approximately 140,000 distinct CDR3 sequences, roughly a tenth of them singletons. V was pared by 5 bases and J by 3 bases, with 10 bases of the junction left unmatched. The CDR3 contains 16 residues. Germline lookup yields CDR1 LGHDT and CDR2 YNNKEL (reference sequence). The sequence was obtained from a male donor with ankylosing spondylitis or in good health (not recorded which). The material sequenced was blood, either unsorted or a sorted T cell fraction (not recorded which). The rearrangement joins TRBV3-1 to TRBJ2-1, with TRBD2 matching 7 bases. The CDR3 region is CASSSSGNSDYNEQFF. The DNA for the CDR3 is TGTGCCAGCAGCAGCAGCGGGAACAGCGACTACAATGAGCAGTTCTTC.